What follows are 8 T cell receptor beta chains derived from one specimen sequenced in a study of cytomegalovirus exposure and HLA in healthy donors. PCR was performed using 60 Vbeta and 13 Jbeta primers. The table came from immunoSEQ multiplex PCR; TCRdb's copy has only in-frame clones and leaves some out. The repertoire holds some 150,000 clones, with 64% as singletons. The sample was PBMCs. Source of these receptors: a woman younger than 45 in good health and CMV-seropositive.

This clone was detected only a few times. This CDR3 is CASSSLTGSGGYTF. CDR3 DNA: TGTGCCAGTAGTTCCCTCACAGGGTCGGGTGGCTACACCTTC. The rearrangement links TRBV19 to TRBJ1-2; perhaps TRBD1 as D (6 bases). The germline V and J ends were trimmed by 5 bases and 7 bases, with 17 bases remaining between them. The germline V gene has CDR1 LNHDA and CDR2 SQIVND (reference sequence). This CDR3 is 14 amino acids long.

As DNA, the CDR3 is TGTGCCAGCAGCTTGGAAGGCGGGGGGGCCGCCGGGGAGCTGTTTTTT. As protein: CASSLEGGGAAGELFF. The chain joins TRBV5-6 to TRBJ2-2; 9 bases agree with TRBD2. The CDR3 sequence is 16 residues long. Trimming cost V 0 bases and J 6 bases; bases outside gene matches: 6. CDR1 and CDR2 (germline): SGHDT, YYEEEE.

The chain employs TRBV5-1 and TRBJ1-2; D call uncertain. This CDR3 contains 15 residues. Germline CDR1 and CDR2: SGHRS and YFSETQ. V was shortened by 4 bases and J by 5 bases, with 18 bases between the two germline ends. In nucleotides, the CDR3 is TGCGCCAGCAGCATGAACAGCGAGGGTCGGTATGGCTACACCTTC. Translated, it gives CASSMNSEGRYGYTF.

The V gene is TRBV11-3, the J gene TRBJ2-1; 11 bases are shared with TRBD2. Germline loops: CDR1 SGHNT, CDR2 YENEEA. The CDR3 sequence is 15 residues long. Trimming at V came to 1 base and at J to 7 bases, leaving 3 bases not matched to a gene. Here the CDR3 DNA reads TGTGCCAGCAGCTTAGGGTCTAGCGGGGGGAATGAGCAGTTCTTC. It codes for CASSLGSSGGNEQFF.

CDR3 DNA sequence: TGTGCCACCAGCAGAACGACAGGTCGCGAGCAGTACTTC. It encodes CATSRTTGREQYF. The V call is TRBV15, the J call TRBJ2-7; maybe TRBD1 (6 bases). Germline loops: CDR1 LNHNV, CDR2 YYDKDF (reference sequence). CDR3 size: 13 residues. V dropped 2 bases and J dropped 6 bases, with 11 bases sitting between them.

The rearrangement joins TRBV19 to TRBJ2-5; 7 nucleotides match TRBD2. From germline, CDR1 is LNHDA and CDR2 SQIVND (reference sequence). The CDR3 spans 15 residues. J gave up 6 bases and V 3 bases, and 10 bases lay outside the gene matches. In DNA, the CDR3 is TGTGCCAGTAGTATCTCAGGGAGGGGAGAAAAGACCCAGTACTTC. It translates to CASSISGRGEKTQYF. The complete variable domain, with remaining parts taken from reference TRBV19 and TRBJ2-5, reads DGGITQSPKYLFRKEGQNVTLSCEQNLNHDAMYWYRQDPGQGLRLIYYSQIVNDFQKGDIAEGYSVSREKKESFPLTVTSAQKNPTAFYLCASSISGRGEKTQYFGPGTRLLVL.

The chain couples TRBV29-1 to TRBJ1-2; 7 bases agree with TRBD1. Losses at the gene ends were 2 bases for V and 3 bases for J; bases not matched to a gene: 3. There are 13 residues in the CDR3. Germline CDR1 and CDR2: SQVTM and ANQGSEA. CDR3 residues: CSVEMDRYYGYTF. CDR3 in DNA: TGCAGCGTTGAAATGGACAGGTACTATGGCTACACCTTC. Full variable domain (rest looked up from reference TRBV29-1 and TRBJ1-2): SAVISQKPSRDICQRGTSLTIQCQVDSQVTMMFWYRQQPGQSLTLIATANQGSEATYESGFVIDKFPISRPNLTFSTLTVSNMSPEDSSIYLCSVEMDRYYGYTFGSGTRLTVV.

CDR3 DNA sequence: TGTGCCAGCAGTCAGAGAGGGAACACAGATACGCAGTATTTT. It encodes CASSQRGNTDTQYF. The chain has TRBV4-2 and TRBJ2-3; D is perhaps TRBD2 (5 bases). Germline V gene lookup returns CDR1 LGHNA and CDR2 YNFKEQ. The ends were cut back, 6 bases at V and 2 bases at J, with 12 bases in the middle. This CDR3 is built from 14 residues.